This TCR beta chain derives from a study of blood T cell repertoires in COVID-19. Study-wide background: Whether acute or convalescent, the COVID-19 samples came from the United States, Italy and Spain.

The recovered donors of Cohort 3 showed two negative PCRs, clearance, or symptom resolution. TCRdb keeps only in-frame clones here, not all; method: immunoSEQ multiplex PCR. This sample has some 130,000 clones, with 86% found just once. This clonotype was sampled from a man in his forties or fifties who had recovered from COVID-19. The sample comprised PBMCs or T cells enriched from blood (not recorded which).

As DNA, the CDR3 is TGTGCCAGCAGCGTCGGGGGGCTCTCCTACGAGCAGTACTTC. This encodes CASSVGGLSYEQYF. The chain has TRBV13 and TRBJ2-7, with D possibly TRBD2 on 7 matching bases. V was trimmed by 5 bases and J by 0 bases, leaving 11 bases between them. Germline loops: CDR1 PRHDT, CDR2 FYEKMQ (reference sequence). The CDR3 totals 14 residues. Filled out from reference TRBV13 and TRBJ2-7, the complete variable domain reads AAGVIQSPRHLIKEKRETATLKCYPIPRHDTVYWYQQGPGQDPQFLISFYEKMQSDKGSIPDRFSAQQFSDYHSELNMSSLELGDSALYFCASSVGGLSYEQYFGPGTRLTVT.